This T cell receptor beta chain is from a study of blood T cells in healthy people across ages. Overall study context: Capture by template switching was about one barcoded beta molecule per two T cells.

The V gene's germline CDR1 is MNHEY and CDR2 SVGEGT. Trimming cost V 0 bases and J 8 bases; bases outside gene matches: 12. This CDR3 is built from 17 residues. The authors ran a second PCR of roughly 6 to 12 cycles using a sample-barcoded 5' primer and a J-beta primer mix. TCRdb analysed the 5' RACE reads with MiXCR anew, one entry per CDR3 protein. The sample has over 500,000 distinct CDR3 sequences; more than 45% are singletons. This clonotype originated in a woman aged 80 or older in good health. This chain uses TRBV6-2 or TRBV6-3 with TRBJ1-5; 8 positions agree with TRBD1. What was sequenced was blood. The CDR3 coding sequence is TGTGCCAGCAGTTACTCAGCCGGGACAGGAGTCGAAGAGCCCCAGCATTTT. It specifies CASSYSAGTGVEEPQHF.